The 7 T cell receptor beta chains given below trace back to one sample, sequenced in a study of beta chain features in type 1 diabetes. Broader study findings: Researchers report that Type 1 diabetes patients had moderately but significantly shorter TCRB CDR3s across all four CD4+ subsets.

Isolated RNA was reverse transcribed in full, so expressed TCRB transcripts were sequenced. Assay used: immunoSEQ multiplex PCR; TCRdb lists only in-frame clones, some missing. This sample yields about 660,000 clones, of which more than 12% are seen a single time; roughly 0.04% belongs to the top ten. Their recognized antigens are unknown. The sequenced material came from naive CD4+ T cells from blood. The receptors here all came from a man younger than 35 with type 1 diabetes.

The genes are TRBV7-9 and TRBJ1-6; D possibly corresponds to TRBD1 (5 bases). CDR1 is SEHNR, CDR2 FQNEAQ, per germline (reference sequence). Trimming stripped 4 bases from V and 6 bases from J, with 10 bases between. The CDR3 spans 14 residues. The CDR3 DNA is TGTGCCAGCAGCTCCCCTGGGGGTAATTCACCCCTCCACTTT. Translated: CASSSPGGNSPLHF.

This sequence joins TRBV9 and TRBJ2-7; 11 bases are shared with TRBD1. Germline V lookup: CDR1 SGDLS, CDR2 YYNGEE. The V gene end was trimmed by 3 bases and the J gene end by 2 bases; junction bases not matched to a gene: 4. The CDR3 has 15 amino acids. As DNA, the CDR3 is TGTGCCAGCAGCGCTCAGGACAGGGGGCCCTACGAGCAGTACTTC. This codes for CASSAQDRGPYEQYF.

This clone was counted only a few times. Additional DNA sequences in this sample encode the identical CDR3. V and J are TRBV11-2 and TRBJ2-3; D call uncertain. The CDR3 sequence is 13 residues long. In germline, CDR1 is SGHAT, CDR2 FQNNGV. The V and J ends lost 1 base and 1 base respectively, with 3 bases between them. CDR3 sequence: CASSLGGTDTQYF. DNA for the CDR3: TGTGCCAGCAGCTTAGGGGGCACAGATACGCAGTATTTT.

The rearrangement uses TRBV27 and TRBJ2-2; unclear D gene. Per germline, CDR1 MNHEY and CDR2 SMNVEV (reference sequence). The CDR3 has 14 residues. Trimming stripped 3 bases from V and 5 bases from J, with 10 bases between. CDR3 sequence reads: CASSFLVRTGELFF. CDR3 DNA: TGTGCCAGCAGTTTTCTCGTGAGGACCGGGGAGCTGTTTTTT.

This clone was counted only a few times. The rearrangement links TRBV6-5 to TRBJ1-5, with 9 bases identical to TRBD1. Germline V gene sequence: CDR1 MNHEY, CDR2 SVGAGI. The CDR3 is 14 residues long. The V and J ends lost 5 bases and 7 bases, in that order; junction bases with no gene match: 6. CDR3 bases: TGTGCCAGCAGTCCTGGACAGGGGCTACAGCCCCAGCATTTT. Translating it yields CASSPGQGLQPQHF.

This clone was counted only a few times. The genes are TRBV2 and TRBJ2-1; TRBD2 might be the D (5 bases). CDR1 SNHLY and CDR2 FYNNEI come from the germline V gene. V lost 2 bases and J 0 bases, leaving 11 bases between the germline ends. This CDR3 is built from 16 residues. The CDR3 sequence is CASSENPGSSYNEQFF. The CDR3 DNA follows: TGTGCCAGCAGTGAAAATCCGGGGAGCTCCTACAATGAGCAGTTCTTC.

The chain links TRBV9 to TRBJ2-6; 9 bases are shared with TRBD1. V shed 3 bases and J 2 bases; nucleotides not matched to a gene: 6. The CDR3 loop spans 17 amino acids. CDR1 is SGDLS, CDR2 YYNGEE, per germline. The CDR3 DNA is TGTGCCAGCAGCGCCCGGGACAGGGTCACTGGGGCCAACGTCCTGACTTTC. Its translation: CASSARDRVTGANVLTF.